This paragraph covers one T cell receptor (beta chain) sequence. The antigen remains undetermined. Thawed PBMCs were FACS-sorted into unstimulated CD4+CD25+CD127- regulatory T cells, CD4+CD25- non-regulatory cells, CD4 and CD8 cells. Before regulatory T cell sorting, thawed PBMCs rested overnight at 37°C in about 220 IU/ml IL-2. Germline V CDR1 and CDR2: MNHNY, SVGAGI (reference sequence). The CDR3 has 12 residues. V was shortened by 6 bases and J by 4 bases, with 6 bases between the two germline ends. The data were produced by immunoSEQ multiplex PCR, yet TCRdb's version contains in-frame clones alone and is incomplete. The sample has fewer than 20,000 clones; 65% to 90% are singletons. The sample belongs to a study of Tregs in tolerant kidney transplant recipients. Overall study results and limits: Biological reproducibility was not directly addressed in this study.

This sequence was found in a human donor in good health. J is TRBJ1-4 and V is TRBV6-6; D is unresolved. Sequenced input: Tregs from blood. This chain's CDR3 is CASRQYNEKLFF. In DNA form, the CDR3 reads TGTGCCAGCAGGCAGTATAATGAAAAACTGTTTTTT.